The 27 T cell receptor beta chains given below trace back to one sample, sequenced in a study of T cell responses to AZD1222 COVID-19 vaccine. Libraries were prepared by immunoSEQ multiplex PCR; TCRdb keeps only in-frame clonotypes and omits some of them. This table has about 120,000 clones, more than 80% appearing once. The material was peripheral blood, obtained 28 days after the second dose of the MenACWY control vaccine. The source is an adult who received the MenACWY meningococcal vaccine as a control.

This clone has only a few counts. This chain uses TRBV5-1 with TRBJ2-1, with 8 positions matching TRBD1. Germline CDR1 reads SGHRS; CDR2 reads YFSETQ. V lost 6 bases to trimming and J lost 5 bases; unmatched junction nucleotides: 7. This CDR3 region has 14 residues. For the CDR3, the DNA is TGCGCCAGCAAGATACAGGGGGAGAACAATGAGCAGTTCTTC. It yields the protein CASKIQGENNEQFF.

The genes are TRBV6-5 and TRBJ1-6; 7 bases map to TRBD1. Losses at the gene ends were 5 bases for V and 5 bases for J; bases not matched to a gene: 6. This CDR3 region has 15 residues. Germline V gene data show CDR1 as MNHEY and CDR2 as SVGAGI. CDR3 region: CASSLDRADNSPLHF. The CDR3 DNA is TGTGCCAGCAGTCTAGACAGGGCAGATAATTCACCCCTCCACTTT.

The chain has TRBV28 and TRBJ1-6; no reliable D call. The CDR3 has 14 residues. CDR1 is MDHEN and CDR2 is SYDVKM in the germline V gene. Between the trimmed V and J ends, which lost 2 bases and 9 bases, there was a span of 11 bases. CDR3 DNA sequence: TGTGCCAGCAGTTTAGGAACCGGAAGTTCACCCCTCCACTTT. Translation gives CASSLGTGSSPLHF.

The CDR3 coding sequence is TGTGCCAGTAGTAGCCGACAGGGGGACACTGAAGCTTTCTTT. Translating it yields CASSSRQGDTEAFF. The chain combines TRBV19 with TRBJ1-1, with TRBD1 identical over 9 bases. CDR3 length equals 14 residues. The V gene end was trimmed by 4 bases and the J gene end by 3 bases; junction bases not matched to a gene: 3. Germline loops: CDR1 LNHDA, CDR2 SQIVND (reference sequence).

This chain uses TRBV4-1 with TRBJ1-1; D perhaps matches TRBD1 (6 bases). With 2 bases removed from V and 7 bases from J, the gap between germline ends came to 11 bases. This CDR3 has 13 amino acids. From germline, CDR1 is MGHRA and CDR2 YSYEKL. In DNA form, the CDR3 reads TGCGCCAGCAGCCAACAGGGGCTTAATGAAGCTTTCTTT. Translation: CASSQQGLNEAFF.

The J gene is TRBJ2-2, the V gene TRBV11-2; D may match TRBD1 or TRBD2 (6 bases each). This CDR3 contains 13 residues. From germline, CDR1 is SGHAT and CDR2 FQNNGV. V gave up 5 bases and J gave up 6 bases, with 10 bases separating them. DNA for the CDR3: TGTGCCAGCAGCCCGGGGGCGCCCGGGGAGCTGTTTTTT. Protein product: CASSPGAPGELFF.

This chain links TRBV3-1 (or the pseudogene TRBV3-2) with TRBJ2-7; D gene unclear. V shed 4 bases and J shed 3 bases, with 13 bases lying between them. This CDR3 contains 14 residues. Germline loops: CDR1 LGHDT, CDR2 YNNKEL (reference sequence). For the CDR3, the DNA is TGTGCCAGCAGCCCTATGAGGATGATCTACGAGCAGTACTTC. It translates to CASSPMRMIYEQYF.

As to this clone: Within the sample, other DNA sequences also encode this same CDR3. This chain uses TRBV5-1 with TRBJ2-5; TRBD1 agrees at 7 bases. This CDR3 is 13 amino acids long. V lost 4 bases and J lost 3; bases outside the gene matches: 3. Germline CDR1 and CDR2: SGHRS and YFSETQ. The CDR3 DNA reads as TGCGCCAGCAGCGGTACAGGGGAAGAGACCCAGTACTTC. The encoded protein is CASSGTGEETQYF.

The CDR3 DNA follows: TGTGCCAGTAGTATGCCCGGGACTAGCGCCTACAATGAGCAGTTCTTC. Residues: CASSMPGTSAYNEQFF. The chain is built from TRBV19 and TRBJ2-1; 10 nucleotides match TRBD2. Germline CDR1 LNHDA, CDR2 SQIVND (reference sequence). The J segment lost 2 bases and the V segment lost 3 bases, leaving 4 bases of the junction unmatched. The CDR3 covers 16 residues.

J is TRBJ1-3 and V is TRBV4-3; D remains unclear. V dropped 0 bases and J dropped 0 bases, with 12 bases sitting between them. The germline V gene has CDR1 LGHNA and CDR2 YSLEER. The CDR3 contains 17 residues. The CDR3 sequence: CASSQDKVESSGNTIYF. DNA of the CDR3: TGCGCCAGCAGCCAAGATAAGGTGGAGAGCTCTGGAAACACCATATATTTT.

The rearrangement links TRBV19 to TRBJ2-7; D gene unclear. The CDR3 loop spans 15 amino acids. Trimming left V 4 bases short and J 4 bases short, with 17 bases between. CDR1 LNHDA and CDR2 SQIVND come from the germline V gene (reference sequence). The CDR3 sequence: CASSTPLAPLYEQYF. CDR3 in DNA: TGTGCCAGTAGTACCCCCCTGGCACCTCTTTACGAGCAGTACTTC.

This chain's CDR3 is CASTTQGADTEAFF. CDR3 bases: TGTGCCAGCACCACACAGGGGGCGGATACTGAAGCTTTCTTT. The rearrangement joins TRBV27 to TRBJ1-1; TRBD1 aligns across 9 bases. The CDR3 runs to 14 residues. Per germline, CDR1 MNHEY and CDR2 SMNVEV (reference sequence). J lost 5 bases, V lost 7 bases, and 8 bases had no gene match.

The V gene is TRBV30, the J gene TRBJ1-4; D is ambiguous. Trimming pared 3 bases from V and 4 bases from J, leaving 9 bases between. The CDR3 has 13 amino acids. CDR1 is GTSNPN and CDR2 is SVGIG in the germline V gene (reference sequence). The CDR3 DNA sequence: TGTGCCTGGAGCGGGCTCGATAATGAAAAACTGTTTTTT. The encoded protein is CAWSGLDNEKLFF.

This clone came up once. This chain uses TRBV21-1 with TRBJ1-5. TRBV21-1 is annotated as a pseudogene. This CDR3 has 16 amino acids. In nucleotides, the CDR3 is TGTGCCAGCAGCAAAGTGGTAGGGGGGTGCAATCAGCCCCAGCATTTT. Its translation is CASSKVVGGCNQPQHF.

The genes are TRBV7-2 and TRBJ1-4; D is perhaps TRBD1 (5 bases). The CDR3 is 15 amino acids. Germline assignment: CDR1 SGHTA and CDR2 FQGNSA. V dropped 1 base and J dropped 7 bases, with 13 bases sitting between them. CDR3 sequence (DNA): TGTGCCAGCAGCTTAGAAGGACAAGGGCGTGAAAAACTGTTTTTT. Encoded protein: CASSLEGQGREKLFF.

The rearrangement uses TRBV15 and TRBJ2-3; 9 nucleotides agree with TRBD2. CDR3 length: 16 amino acids. After removal of 3 bases from V and 0 bases from J, the junction contained 4 bases not matched to a gene. CDR1 and CDR2 (germline): LNHNV, YYDKDF (reference sequence). The CDR3 reads CATSSKTSGSTDTQYF. The CDR3 nucleotides read TGTGCCACCAGCAGTAAGACTAGCGGAAGCACAGATACGCAGTATTTT. The full variable domain, in which reference TRBV15 and TRBJ2-3 provide the parts outside the CDR3, is DAMVIQNPRYQVTQFGKPVTLSCSQTLNHNVMYWYQQKSSQAPKLLFHYYDKDFNNEADTPDNFQSRRPNTSFCFLDIRSPGLGDTAMYLCATSSKTSGSTDTQYFGPGTRLTVL.

The chain couples TRBV30 to TRBJ2-5; TRBD2 matches 11 bases. Germline assignment: CDR1 GTSNPN and CDR2 SVGIG (reference sequence). The CDR3 extends over 17 amino acids. V trimming: 2 bases; J trimming: 4 bases; junction bases outside the gene matches: 12. The CDR3 loop reads CAWSPSTSGNWVETQYF. CDR3 sequence (DNA): TGTGCCTGGAGTCCCTCGACTAGCGGGAACTGGGTAGAGACCCAGTACTTC.

CDR3 protein: CATSRPTGTGVTDTQYF. As DNA, the CDR3 is TGTGCCACCAGCAGACCAACCGGGACAGGAGTTACAGATACGCAGTATTTT. The chain carries TRBV15 and TRBJ2-3; 8 bases are shared with TRBD1. CDR1 is LNHNV and CDR2 is YYDKDF in the germline V gene (reference sequence). This CDR3 spans 17 amino acids. V shed 2 bases, J shed 3 bases, and the junction held 10 bases outside the gene matches.

The genes are TRBV7-2 and TRBJ2-1; D remains unclear. Trimming shortened V by 4 bases and J by 6 bases, and 13 bases separated the two germline ends. The CDR3 contains 14 residues. Germline V gene lookup returns CDR1 SGHTA and CDR2 FQGNSA. CDR3 coding DNA: TGTGCCAGCAGCTCTCGTAAGGGTGGCAATGAGCAGTTCTTC. Protein product: CASSSRKGGNEQFF.

This sequence joins TRBV11-2 and TRBJ1-1; D is unclear. The CDR3 is 15 residues long. CDR1 and CDR2 from the germline V gene are SGHAT and FQNNGV. Trimming left V 1 base short and J 1 base short, with 10 bases between. For the CDR3, the DNA is TGTGCCAGCAGCTTAGTGCTCCTTGAGAACACTGAAGCTTTCTTT. The encoded protein is CASSLVLLENTEAFF.

The chain combines TRBV18 with TRBJ1-5; D not resolved. Germline lookup yields CDR1 KGHSH and CDR2 LQKENI. V shed 2 bases and J shed 7 bases, with 6 bases lying between them. This CDR3 is 12 amino acids long. This CDR3 is CASSPSNQPQHF. CDR3 DNA sequence: TGTGCCAGCTCACCAAGTAACCAGCCCCAGCATTTT.

This sequence joins TRBV9 and TRBJ2-7, with 8 bases lining up with TRBD2. V shed 2 bases and J 2 bases; nucleotides not matched to a gene: 3. Germline V gene sequence: CDR1 SGDLS, CDR2 YYNGEE. There are 14 residues in the CDR3. CDR3 sequence: CASSVTSGPYEQYF. The CDR3 nucleotides are TGTGCCAGCAGCGTTACTAGCGGACCCTACGAGCAGTACTTC.

The V and J genes are TRBV4-1 and TRBJ2-7; D is possibly TRBD2 (6 bases). CDR3 length: 13 amino acids. From germline, CDR1 is MGHRA and CDR2 YSYEKL. Deletions cut 1 base from V and 7 bases from J, with 11 bases between. The CDR3 DNA is TGCGCCAGCAGCCAAGGGGTGGAGGGGGAGCAGTACTTC. It specifies CASSQGVEGEQYF.

The chain joins TRBV2 to TRBJ2-2; possibly TRBD1 for D (8 bases). Trimming took off 7 bases at V and 5 bases at J, with 14 bases between the two ends. Germline V gene lookup returns CDR1 SNHLY and CDR2 FYNNEI. CDR3 size: 14 residues. Written as DNA, the CDR3 is TGTGCCAGCACCGACAGGGGAGGGACCGGGGAGCTGTTTTTT. Its protein product is CASTDRGGTGELFF.

The chain is built from TRBV24-1 and TRBJ1-5; 8 bases agree with TRBD1. The CDR3 consists of 14 residues. Germline V CDR1 and CDR2: KGHDR, SFDVKD. Losses at the gene ends were 7 bases for V and 2 bases for J; bases not matched to a gene: 3. The CDR3 sequence is CATRQGEGNQPQHF. In nucleotides, the CDR3 is TGTGCCACCAGACAGGGGGAGGGCAATCAGCCCCAGCATTTT.

The chain has TRBV12-3 or TRBV12-4 and TRBJ1-1; D is ambiguous. Trimming took off 3 bases at V and 4 bases at J, with 9 bases between the two ends. The CDR3 has 13 amino acids. The CDR3 here is CASSFRETTEAFF. In DNA, the CDR3 is TGTGCCAGCAGTTTTAGGGAAACCACTGAAGCTTTCTTT.

The chain is built from TRBV4-1 and TRBJ2-4; D uncertain. The germline V and J ends were trimmed by 0 bases and 0 bases, with 9 bases remaining between them. The CDR3 is 16 residues long. CDR1 is MGHRA, CDR2 YSYEKL, per germline. This CDR3 is CASSQDFTLAKNIQYF. The CDR3 bases are TGCGCCAGCAGCCAAGATTTCACCTTAGCCAAAAACATTCAGTACTTC.